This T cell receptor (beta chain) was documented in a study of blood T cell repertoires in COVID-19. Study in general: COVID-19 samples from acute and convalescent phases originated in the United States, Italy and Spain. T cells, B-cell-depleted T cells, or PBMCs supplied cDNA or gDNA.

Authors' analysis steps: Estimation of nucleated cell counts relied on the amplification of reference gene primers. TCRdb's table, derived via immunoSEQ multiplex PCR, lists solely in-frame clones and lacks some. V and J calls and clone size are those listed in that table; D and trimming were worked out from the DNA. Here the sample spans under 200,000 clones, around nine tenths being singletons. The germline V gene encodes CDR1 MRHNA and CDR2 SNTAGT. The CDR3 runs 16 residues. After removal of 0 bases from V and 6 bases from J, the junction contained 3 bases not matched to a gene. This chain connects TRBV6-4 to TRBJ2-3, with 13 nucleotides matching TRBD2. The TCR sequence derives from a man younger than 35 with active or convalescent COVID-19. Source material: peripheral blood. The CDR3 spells CASSDSKTSGRDTQYF. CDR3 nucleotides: TGTGCCAGCAGTGACTCGAAGACTAGCGGGAGGGATACGCAGTATTTT.